The 18 T cell receptor beta chains listed next were all sequenced from one sample in a study of T-cell reconstitution after alpha-beta-depleted transplantation in children. Preparation of the TCRbeta library used unique molecular identifiers. TCRdb passed the PCR reads through MiXCR, listing each CDR3 protein once. Among hundreds of thousands of distinct CDR3 sequences listed, more than 20% were seen once. The sample consisted of PBMCs, mostly from graft donor cells, taken 360 days after TCRalphabeta/CD19-depleted stem cell transplant. These TCRs come from a boy younger than two who had a stem cell transplant for acute myeloid leukemia, so the T cells may come from the graft donor.

CDR3 nucleotides: TGTGCCTGGAGTGGCGGTGAGAAGCTTACGCAGTATTTT. Translated, it gives CAWSGGEKLTQYF. V usage is TRBV30 and J usage is TRBJ2-3; D gene ambiguous. In germline, CDR1 is GTSNPN, CDR2 SVGIG (reference sequence). This CDR3 has 13 amino acids. V dropped 1 base and J dropped 8 bases, with 13 bases sitting between them. The complete variable domain, with remaining parts taken from reference TRBV30 and TRBJ2-3, reads SQTIHQWPATLVQPVGSPLSLECTVEGTSNPNLYWYRQAAGRGLQLLFYSVGIGQISSEVPQNLSASRPQDRQFILSSKKLLLSDSGFYLCAWSGGEKLTQYFGPGTRLTVL.

This clonotype was seen at least ten times. The genes are TRBV21-1 and TRBJ2-2; TRBD2 is the table's D call and was not checked against the DNA. TRBV21-1 is designated a pseudogene. The CDR3 extends over 16 amino acids. CDR3 in amino acids: CASSTAGSGGGGELFF. CDR3 bases: TGTGCCAGCAGCACGGCAGGTAGCGGGGGAGGCGGGGAGCTGTTTTTT.

Many counts were recorded for this clonotype. The chain employs TRBV9 and TRBJ2-5, with TRBD2 as a possible D gene (5 bases). The CDR3 runs to 14 residues. Trimming cost V 5 bases and J 5 bases, with 16 bases left between them. The V gene's germline CDR1 is SGDLS and CDR2 YYNGEE. CDR3 residues: CASRPGRDGETQYF. The CDR3 nucleotides read TGTGCCAGCAGGCCCGGACGGGATGGGGAGACCCAGTACTTC.

This chain links TRBV5-1 with TRBJ2-5; the match to TRBD2 covers 11 bases. Losses at the gene ends were 4 bases for V and 3 bases for J; bases not matched to a gene: 8. Germline CDR1 reads SGHRS; CDR2 reads YFSETQ. This CDR3 has 16 amino acids. The CDR3 coding sequence is TGCGCCAGCAGCCTCCGACTAGCGGGGAAGGAAGAGACCCAGTACTTC. Translated: CASSLRLAGKEETQYF.

This clonotype was counted many times. The CDR3: CASSFRAGRNEQFF. CDR3 nucleotide sequence: TGTGCCAGCAGTTTTCGGGCAGGTAGGAATGAGCAGTTCTTC. The chain carries TRBV12-3 or TRBV12-4 and TRBJ2-1; D is uncertain. The CDR3 contains 14 residues. V was trimmed by 3 bases and J by 7 bases, leaving 13 bases between them.

This clonotype has a count of ten or more. The V gene is TRBV20-1, the J gene TRBJ2-5, with TRBD1 matching over 10 bases. The length of the CDR3 is 14 residues. Germline-derived CDR1 and CDR2 are DFQATT and SNEGSKA (reference sequence). With 6 bases clipped from V and 6 bases from J, the junction kept 10 bases outside the gene matches. CDR3 bases: TGCAGTGCCACCATAGGGACAGGGGACAAGACCCAGTACTTC. This sequence encodes CSATIGTGDKTQYF.

This clonotype was seen many times. The chain has TRBV7-2 and TRBJ2-5; TRBD2 is a possible D gene (6 bases). The CDR3 runs to 13 residues. Trimming left V 6 bases short and J 4 bases short, with 12 bases between. Looked up from germline, CDR1 is SGHTA and CDR2 is FQGNSA. CDR3 nucleotide sequence: TGTGCCAGCAGGCCGGGAGAAAGAGAGACCCAGTACTTC. This sequence encodes CASRPGERETQYF.

This clonotype was counted only a few times. V gene TRBV6-6 combines with J gene TRBJ2-1, with unresolved D. The V gene's germline CDR1 is MNHNY and CDR2 SVGAGI (reference sequence). V dropped 4 bases and J dropped 5 bases, with 6 bases sitting between them. The CDR3 length is 12 residues. The CDR3 sequence is CASSSDDNEQFF. DNA of the CDR3: TGTGCCAGCAGTTCCGATGACAATGAGCAGTTCTTC.

This clonotype was detected only a few times. V usage is TRBV19 and J usage is TRBJ2-3, with TRBD2 matching over 13 bases. Trimming removed 5 bases from V and 6 bases from J; junction bases left unmatched: 11. The CDR3 sequence is 17 residues long. Germline V gene data show CDR1 as LNHDA and CDR2 as SQIVND (reference sequence). Written as DNA, the CDR3 is TGTGCCAGTAGTTCCGGACTAGCGGGGGTTTCTTGGGATACGCAGTATTTT. It yields the protein CASSSGLAGVSWDTQYF.

The chain combines TRBV20-1 with TRBJ2-1, with 14 bases that match TRBD2. With 6 bases clipped from V and 2 bases from J, the junction kept 15 bases outside the gene matches. The CDR3 is 19 amino acids. Germline V gene lookup returns CDR1 DFQATT and CDR2 SNEGSKA (reference sequence). The CDR3 bases are TGCAGTGCCTCCGGACTAGCGGGGGGCCTACCGATACCCTACAATGAGCAGTTCTTC. Its translation is CSASGLAGGLPIPYNEQFF.

The genes are TRBV7-8 and TRBJ2-2; D possibly corresponds to TRBD1 (6 bases). Trimming shortened V by 4 bases and J by 6 bases, and 18 bases separated the two germline ends. Germline CDR1 SGHVS, CDR2 FQNEAQ. The CDR3 runs 16 residues. The CDR3 nucleotides read TGTGCCAGCAGCTCTCCCCTCCAAACAGGGTCCGGGGAGCTGTTTTTT. It yields the protein CASSSPLQTGSGELFF.

The V gene is TRBV6-1, the J gene TRBJ2-1; D could derive from TRBD1 or TRBD2 (6 bases each). V lost 4 bases, J lost 5 bases, and 18 bases lay in between. The CDR3 length is 16 residues. CDR1 is MNHNS, CDR2 SASEGT, per germline. The CDR3 sequence: CASSARGGTANNEQFF. The CDR3 coding sequence is TGTGCCAGCAGTGCGAGAGGGGGGACTGCTAACAATGAGCAGTTCTTC.

This clonotype has a handful of counts. CDR3 nucleotides: TGCAGTGCTAGCGGTTGGCCGTCAAAGCCAGTCTACGAGCAGTACGTC. The encoded protein is CSASGWPSKPVYEQYV. The V call is TRBV20-1, the J call TRBJ2-7; D uncertain. The V end lost 3 bases, the J end lost 3 bases, and 21 bases lay between the germline ends. The CDR3 consists of 16 residues. Germline-derived CDR1 and CDR2 are DFQATT and SNEGSKA (reference sequence).

The table lists this clonotype with many counts. V gene TRBV6-6 combines with J gene TRBJ2-2; D call uncertain. V lost 2 bases, J lost 6 bases, and 4 bases lay in between. The CDR3 spans 12 residues. Germline V gene lookup returns CDR1 MNHNY and CDR2 SVGAGI (reference sequence). CDR3 sequence reads: CASSYGPGELFF. CDR3 in DNA: TGTGCCAGCAGTTACGGGCCCGGGGAGCTGTTTTTT.

The chain employs TRBV28 and TRBJ2-3; D perhaps matches TRBD1 (5 bases). From germline, CDR1 is MDHEN and CDR2 SYDVKM. V was trimmed by 5 bases and J by 1 base, leaving 16 bases between them. The CDR3 length is 16 residues. The CDR3 nucleotides are TGTGCCAGCAGTGATAACACAGGAAGTCGCACAGATACGCAGTATTTT. Its translation: CASSDNTGSRTDTQYF.

In this sample, this clonotype turned up a few times. V is TRBV27 and J is TRBJ2-5, with 8 bases identical to TRBD1. V gave up 2 bases and J gave up 2 bases; unmatched junction bases: 7. Germline lookup yields CDR1 MNHEY and CDR2 SMNVEV (reference sequence). The length of the CDR3 is 16 residues. The CDR3 bases are TGTGCCAGCAGTTTAGGGGGGACAGGCCAACAAGAGACCCAGTACTTC. Its protein is CASSLGGTGQQETQYF.

This clonotype was recorded many times. The chain is built from TRBV12-3 or TRBV12-4 and TRBJ1-5; 8 bases align to TRBD1. The CDR3 extends over 15 amino acids. J lost 3 bases, V lost 7 bases, and 8 bases had no gene match. The CDR3 nucleotides read TGTGCCAGCATCTTCGGGACAGGCCTCAATCAGCCCCAGCATTTT. It codes for CASIFGTGLNQPQHF.

In its sample, this clonotype was seen many times. This rearrangement joins TRBV7-2 to TRBJ1-5; D remains unclear. Germline V lookup: CDR1 SGHTA, CDR2 FQGNSA. The V end lost 2 bases, the J end lost 3 bases, and 8 bases lay between the germline ends. CDR3 length: 14 residues. The CDR3 DNA reads as TGTGCCAGCAGCTTAAGTCCGACCAATCAGCCCCAGCATTTT. Its translation is CASSLSPTNQPQHF.